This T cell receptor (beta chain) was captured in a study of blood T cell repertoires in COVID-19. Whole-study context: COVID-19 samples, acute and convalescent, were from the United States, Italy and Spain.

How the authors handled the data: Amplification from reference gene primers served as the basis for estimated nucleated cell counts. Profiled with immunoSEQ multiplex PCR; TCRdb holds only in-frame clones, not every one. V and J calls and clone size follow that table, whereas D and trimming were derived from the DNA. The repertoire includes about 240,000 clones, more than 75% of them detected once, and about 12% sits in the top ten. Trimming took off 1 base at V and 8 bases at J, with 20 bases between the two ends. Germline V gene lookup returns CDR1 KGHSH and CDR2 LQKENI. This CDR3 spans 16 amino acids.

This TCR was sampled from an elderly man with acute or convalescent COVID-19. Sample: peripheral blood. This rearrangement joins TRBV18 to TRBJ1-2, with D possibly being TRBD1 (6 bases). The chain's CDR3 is CASSPLRQAGPGGYTF. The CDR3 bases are TGTGCCAGCTCACCACTACGACAGGCGGGCCCGGGAGGCTACACCTTC.